This T cell receptor (beta chain) was identified during a study of blood T cell repertoires in COVID-19. Study-level background: Sites across the United States, Italy and Spain contributed samples from acute and convalescent COVID-19. Sample material is recorded as cDNA or gDNA derived from T cells, B-cell-depleted T cells, or PBMCs.

Authors' methods: Reference gene primer amplification in the assay estimated nucleated cell counts. Clones were read by immunoSEQ multiplex PCR, and TCRdb kept only the in-frame ones, dropping some. V, J and clone size derive from that table, while D and trimming were established from the DNA sequence. The sample consists of around 200,000 clones, around 86% of them appearing once. This clone appeared a few times. With 6 bases clipped from V and 8 bases from J, the junction kept 14 bases outside the gene matches. CDR3 size: 15 residues. Germline V gene data show CDR1 as SGDLS and CDR2 as YYNGEE. This rearrangement joins TRBV9 to TRBJ1-3; 7 nucleotides align to TRBD1. The sample taken for sequencing was peripheral blood. This sequence originates from a woman aged 35 to 49 with acute or convalescent COVID-19. The CDR3, as DNA: TGTGCCAGCAAAGAAAAAGACAGGGTTGAGGACACCATATATTTT. It encodes CASKEKDRVEDTIYF.